This is a list of T cell receptor beta chains from one sample in a study of cytomegalovirus exposure and HLA in healthy donors. Only in-frame clones appear in the TCRdb table, and some are missing; sequencing was by immunoSEQ multiplex PCR. This table holds about 140,000 clones, around 70% found once. Source material: PBMCs. The receptors here all came from a woman in her twenties or thirties in good health and CMV-seronegative. CDR3s include the opening cysteine and the closing phenylalanine or tryptophan. D genes are given only for firm matches. Only part of the rows carry a size: once, few, many, or a class if the clone is expanded.

NA	NA	TRBV2	13	TRBJ2-5	TGTGCCAGCAGACAGGGATACCAAGAGACCCAGTACTTC	CASRQGYQETQYF
NA	NA	TRBV2	12	TRBJ1-1	TGTGCCAGCAGGTCAATGAACACTGAAGCTTTCTTT	CASRSMNTEAFF
TRBD2	NA	TRBV9	14	TRBJ2-3	TGTGCCAGCAGCGTTAGGCGGGGGGAAGATACGCAGTATTTT	CASSVRRGEDTQYF
NA	NA	TRBV5-6	16	TRBJ1-4	TGTGCCAGCAGCCCACTAGGTGGAACAACTAATGAAAAACTGTTTTTT	CASSPLGGTTNEKLFF
NA	once	TRBV14	15	TRBJ2-3	TGTGCCAGCAGCAATGGAGCCTTTGAAACAGATACGCAGTATTTT	CASSNGAFETDTQYF
NA	NA	TRBV5-1	16	TRBJ1-6	TGCGCCAGCAGCTTGGGGCCTGGGCAGGGCAATTCACCCCTCCACTTT	CASSLGPGQGNSPLHF
NA	NA	TRBV6-5	14	TRBJ2-6	TGTGCCGCCGCCAGACCGGGACAGGCCAACGTCCTGACTTTC	CAAARPGQANVLTF
NA	NA	TRBV6-5	15	TRBJ1-5	TGTGCCAGCAGTTACTCCCACCAACTCAATCAGCCCCAGCATTTT	CASSYSHQLNQPQHF
NA	NA	TRBV28	10	TRBJ2-6	TGTGCCGCCCTAGGCAACGTCCTGACTTTC	CAALGNVLTF
TRBD2	once	TRBV28	18	TRBJ2-2	TGTGCCAGCAGTTTACGACGGACTAGCGGGAGTCCCACCGGGGAGCTGTTTTTT	CASSLRRTSGSPTGELFF
NA	NA	TRBV11-3	14	TRBJ2-3	TGTGCCAGCAGCCCGAACAGGGAAGGAGATACGCAGTATTTT	CASSPNREGDTQYF
TRBD1	NA	TRBV2	14	TRBJ1-4	TGTGCCAGCGATTACAGGGGGTTTAATGAAAAACTGTTTTTT	CASDYRGFNEKLFF
NA	NA	TRBV7-2	12	TRBJ2-3	TGTGCCAGCAGCGCTCGTCAGAATACGCAGTATTTT	CASSARQNTQYF
NA	NA	TRBV21-1	15	TRBJ2-1	TGTGCCAGCAGACTTGACAGGTCGAGGAGAGATGAGCAGTTCTTC	CASRLDRSRRDEQFF
NA	NA	TRBV11-2	15	TRBJ2-1	TGTGCCAGCAGCTTAGCGTCTAGCGACTACAATGAGCAGTTCTTC	CASSLASSDYNEQFF
TRBD2	NA	TRBV30	15	TRBJ2-7	TGTGCCTGGAGTCGTTCCGGGACTAGCGGGTACGAGCAGTACTTC	CAWSRSGTSGYEQYF
TRBD1	once	TRBV28	14	TRBJ1-2	TGTGCCAGCACTTTCGACCACGACAGGGGTGGCTACACCTTC	CASTFDHDRGGYTF
NA	NA	TRBV6-5	11	TRBJ1-2	TGTGCCAGCAGTACCCAGAATGGCTACACCTTC	CASSTQNGYTF
NA	NA	TRBV19	13	TRBJ1-1	TGTGCCAGTAGTATGGAGGCCCCGGGGGAAGCTTTCTTT	CASSMEAPGEAFF
NA	NA	TRBV12-5	15	TRBJ2-1	TGTGCTAGTGGTCAGGGACACTACTCCTACAATGAGCAGTTCTTC	CASGQGHYSYNEQFF
NA	NA	TRBV6-4	13	TRBJ2-1	TGTGCCAGCAGTGCAGGAACGTACAATGAGCAGTTCTTC	CASSAGTYNEQFF
TRBD2	NA	TRBV27	14	TRBJ2-1	TGTGCCAGCAGTTCCGGGACTAGCGGGGGGATACCGTTCTTC	CASSSGTSGGIPFF
NA	NA	TRBV6-1	14	TRBJ1-2	TGTGCCAGCAGTGAAGTCCCCGGGAACTATGGCTACACCTTC	CASSEVPGNYGYTF
TRBD1	few	TRBV11-2	14	TRBJ1-2	TGTGCCAGCAGCCGGGACAGGAGGCACTATGGCTACACCTTC	CASSRDRRHYGYTF
NA	NA	TRBV6-5	13	TRBJ2-5	TGTGCCAGCAGCAAGACAGGTTTAAAGACCCAGTACTTC	CASSKTGLKTQYF
NA	NA	TRBV19	14	TRBJ1-2	TGTGCCAGTAGTATATATGGAGAGATGGGTGGCTACACCTTC	CASSIYGEMGGYTF
TRBD1	NA	TRBV5-6	13	TRBJ1-4	TGTGCCAGCAGCCTGGGACAGGGGCGAAAACTGTTTTTT	CASSLGQGRKLFF
TRBD2	NA	TRBV25-1	16	TRBJ2-5	TGTGCCAGCGAGGGACTAGCGGGGGGGTACCAAGAGACCCAGTACTTC	CASEGLAGGYQETQYF
TRBD1	NA	TRBV28	14	TRBJ1-6	TGTGCCAGCAGTTCCGGGACAGGGCTTTCACCCCTCCACTTT	CASSSGTGLSPLHF
TRBD1	NA	TRBV7-9	14	TRBJ2-1	TGTGCCAGCAGCCAGGGACAGGGGGGCGATGAGCAGTTCTTC	CASSQGQGGDEQFF
NA	NA	TRBV6-5	14	TRBJ1-5	TGTGCCAGCAGTGACTCCGGTTGGCGGCAGCCCCAGCATTTT	CASSDSGWRQPQHF
TRBD1	NA	TRBV19	14	TRBJ2-3	TGTGCCAGTAGTGTAGGACAGGGGGTGGATACGCAGTATTTT	CASSVGQGVDTQYF
NA	few	TRBV5-1	13	TRBJ1-4	TGCGCCAGCAGCTTGGACAATAATGAAAAACTGTTTTTT	CASSLDNNEKLFF
NA	NA	TRBV7-3	12	TRBJ2-5	TGTGCCAGCAGCCTCCAGGGGGAGACCCAGTACTTC	CASSLQGETQYF
NA	NA	TRBV6-5	15	TRBJ2-6	TGTGCCAGCAGTGCGGATTTTGCTGGGGCCAACGTCCTGACTTTC	CASSADFAGANVLTF
NA	few	TRBV7-2	13	TRBJ1-6	TGTGCCAGCAGCCCCCGACGGGATTCACCCCTCCACTTT	CASSPRRDSPLHF
TRBD2	NA	TRBV6-1	19	TRBJ2-1	TGTGCCAGCAGTGAATCGGGGACTAGCGGCTATAGCTCCTACAATGAGCAGTTCTTC	CASSESGTSGYSSYNEQFF